The 7 T cell receptor beta chains below were found in one sample sequenced in a study of beta chain features in type 1 diabetes. Study-wide findings and caveats: Among all four CD4+ subsets, Type 1 diabetes patients had TCRB CDR3s that were moderately but significantly shorter.

The authors reverse transcribed all of the isolated RNA, so sequencing captured expressed TCRB transcripts. Libraries were prepared by immunoSEQ multiplex PCR; TCRdb keeps only in-frame clonotypes and omits some of them. The data hold hundreds of thousands of clones, with over 9.5% observed a single time. These TCRs are of unknown antigen specificity. What was sequenced was naive CD4+ T cells from blood. Receptor source: a woman under 30 with type 1 diabetes.

This clone was found a few times. J is TRBJ1-5 and V is TRBV6-1, with no clear D. Per germline, CDR1 MNHNS and CDR2 SASEGT. The CDR3 totals 12 residues. V lost 7 bases, J lost 6 bases, and 10 bases lay in between. CDR3 DNA sequence: TGTGCCAGCAACTCGGTTCCTCAGCCCCAGCATTTT. Translated: CASNSVPQPQHF.

There are a few counts of this clone. The V call is TRBV13, the J call TRBJ1-6; TRBD1 aligns across 12 bases. Per the germline V gene, CDR1 is PRHDT and CDR2 is FYEKMQ (reference sequence). Trimming at V came to 0 bases and at J to 10 bases, leaving 10 bases not matched to a gene. The CDR3 is 18 residues long. The DNA of the CDR3 is TGTGCCAGCAGCTTAGGTTGGGGACAGGGGGCGCTTCGGTCACCCCTCCACTTT. Residues: CASSLGWGQGALRSPLHF.

The rearrangement joins TRBV6-6 to TRBJ1-2, with D tentatively TRBD1 (6 bases). The CDR3 loop spans 16 amino acids. Germline loops: CDR1 MNHNY, CDR2 SVGAGI (reference sequence). Trimming removed 0 bases at V and 4 bases at J, with 15 bases between. The chain's CDR3 is CASSYSQGAGGYGYTF. CDR3 bases: TGTGCCAGCAGTTACTCACAGGGAGCTGGTGGCTATGGCTACACCTTC.

The CDR3 sequence is CASSVYRGLRETQYF. In DNA, the CDR3 is TGTGCCAGCAGCGTATACAGGGGGCTAAGGGAGACCCAGTACTTC. The chain joins TRBV7-8 to TRBJ2-5; 9 nucleotides align to TRBD1. CDR1 is SGHVS, CDR2 FQNEAQ, per germline. V shed 5 bases, J shed 5 bases, and the junction held 9 bases outside the gene matches. CDR3 length equals 15 residues. Variable domain in full (rest from reference TRBV7-8 and TRBJ2-5): GAGVSQSPRYKVAKRGQDVALRCDPISGHVSLFWYQQALGQGPEFLTYFQNEAQLDKSGLPSDRFFAERPEGSVSTLKIQRTQQEDSAVYLCASSVYRGLRETQYFGPGTRLLVL.

This clone was picked up a small number of times. The chain uses TRBV5-1 and TRBJ2-7; 7 bases match TRBD2. Looked up from germline, CDR1 is SGHRS and CDR2 is YFSETQ. Unmatched junction bases numbered 13, after V lost 0 bases and J lost 7 bases. CDR3 length: 16 residues. CDR3 nucleotides: TGCGCCAGCAGCTTGGCGATGACTAGCTCTCCCGTGGAGCAGTACTTC. As protein: CASSLAMTSSPVEQYF.

The chain couples TRBV18 to TRBJ2-1; TRBD1 matches 8 bases. The CDR3 loop spans 15 amino acids. CDR1 and CDR2 (germline): KGHSH, LQKENI. Germline trimming cut 3 bases from V and 5 bases from J; bases unmatched to any gene: 6. For the CDR3, the DNA is TGTGCCAGCTCACCCAGGGGGCTAGGCGACAATGAGCAGTTCTTC. It specifies CASSPRGLGDNEQFF.

This clone was counted between two and nine times. This rearrangement joins TRBV5-1 to TRBJ2-3; 8 bases are shared with TRBD2. Germline V gene data show CDR1 as SGHRS and CDR2 as YFSETQ. This CDR3 spans 16 amino acids. Trimming at V came to 4 bases and at J to 1 base, leaving 8 bases not matched to a gene. The CDR3 loop reads CASSLGAAGGTDTQYF. Here the CDR3 DNA reads TGCGCCAGCAGCCTCGGAGCAGCGGGGGGCACAGATACGCAGTATTTT.